Listed below are T cell receptor beta chains from one sample, sequenced in a study of blood T cell repertoires in COVID-19. Here immunoSEQ multiplex PCR was the method, and the copy in TCRdb shows in-frame clones only, minus some. This table has approximately 220,000 clones, roughly 86% appearing once. Sequenced sample: peripheral blood. The receptors here all came from a man aged 55 to 70 with acute or convalescent COVID-19. Each CDR3 is given with its conserved first and last residue. The D gene is left open where the match is weak. Some rows have no size entry. The others give once, few or many, or a class for an expanded clone.

j_call clone_size d_call v_call cdr3_aa cdr3_nt
TRBJ1-1 . TRBD1 TRBV6-5 CASSRGTGWNTEAFF TGTGCCAGCAGTCGAGGGACAGGGTGGAACACTGAAGCTTTCTTT
TRBJ1-4 . . TRBV5-4 CASSRELATNEKLFF TGTGCCAGCAGCCGGGAGCTTGCAACTAATGAAAAACTGTTTTTT
TRBJ1-1 . . TRBV6-5 CASSSTVMNTEAFF TGTGCCAGCAGTTCGACAGTGATGAACACTGAAGCTTTCTTT
TRBJ1-4 . . TRBV7-6 CASSPGAGGSNEKLFF TGTGCCAGCAGCCCGGGGGCGGGCGGGAGTAATGAAAAACTGTTTTTT
TRBJ2-2 . . TRBV6-9 CASSAPTGELFF TGTGCCAGCAGCGCGCCCACCGGGGAGCTGTTTTTT
TRBJ1-3 . TRBD1 TRBV19 CASSAGQGAAGNTIYF TGTGCCAGTAGCGCCGGACAGGGGGCCGCTGGAAACACCATATATTTT
TRBJ2-7 once TRBD1 TRBV6-1 CASSVDRDRFSYEQYF TGTGCCAGCAGTGTTGACCGGGACAGGTTTTCCTACGAGCAGTACTTC
TRBJ1-1 . TRBD1 TRBV7-9 CASSPGGTGGVTEAFF TGTGCCAGCAGCCCAGGGGGCACAGGGGGTGTCACTGAAGCTTTCTTT
TRBJ1-4 . . TRBV2 CASRRAGVGNEKLFF TGTGCCAGCAGGAGAGCAGGGGTTGGTAATGAAAAACTGTTTTTT
TRBJ1-2 few . TRBV1 CTSSSELFGQTNYGYTF TGCACCAGCAGCTCCGAACTTTTTGGACAGACAAACTATGGCTACACCTTC
TRBJ2-5 . . TRBV6-1 CASSERRQETQYF TGTGCCAGCAGTGAAAGGAGACAAGAGACCCAGTACTTC
TRBJ2-7 few . TRBV6-5 CASRLQVGAYEQYF TGTGCCAGCAGGCTGCAAGTAGGAGCCTACGAGCAGTACTTC
TRBJ2-3 . TRBD2 TRBV30 CAWRGGPRAGGSTDTQYF TGTGCCTGGAGAGGGGGGCCCCGAGCGGGGGGGAGCACAGATACGCAGTATTTT
TRBJ2-7 once . TRBV25-1 CASTGTRTQQYF TGTGCCAGCACCGGGACAAGGACTCAGCAGTACTTC
TRBJ1-3 . . TRBV4-2 CASSQDRLGSGFSPAVAGNTIYF TGTGCCAGCAGCCAAGATCGGTTGGGCAGCGGCTTTTCCCCGGCAGTGGCTGGAAACACCATATATTTT
TRBJ1-4 . . TRBV5-4 CASSPGGASEKLFF TGTGCCAGCAGCCCCGGGGGAGCGAGTGAAAAACTGTTTTTT
TRBJ2-3 . TRBD2 TRBV19 CASSGRASTDTQYF TGTGCCAGTAGTGGGAGGGCCTCCACAGATACGCAGTATTTT
TRBJ2-6 . TRBD1 TRBV19 CASSSKQGADTGANVLTF TGTGCCAGTAGCAGTAAACAGGGGGCGGACACTGGGGCCAACGTCCTGACTTTC
TRBJ1-6 . . TRBV3-1/TRBV3-2 CASSQGRAKPLHF TGTGCCAGCAGCCAAGGGAGGGCAAAACCCCTCCACTTT
TRBJ2-5 . . TRBV19 CANSIVVGETQYF TGTGCCAATAGTATTGTGGTCGGAGAGACCCAGTACTTC